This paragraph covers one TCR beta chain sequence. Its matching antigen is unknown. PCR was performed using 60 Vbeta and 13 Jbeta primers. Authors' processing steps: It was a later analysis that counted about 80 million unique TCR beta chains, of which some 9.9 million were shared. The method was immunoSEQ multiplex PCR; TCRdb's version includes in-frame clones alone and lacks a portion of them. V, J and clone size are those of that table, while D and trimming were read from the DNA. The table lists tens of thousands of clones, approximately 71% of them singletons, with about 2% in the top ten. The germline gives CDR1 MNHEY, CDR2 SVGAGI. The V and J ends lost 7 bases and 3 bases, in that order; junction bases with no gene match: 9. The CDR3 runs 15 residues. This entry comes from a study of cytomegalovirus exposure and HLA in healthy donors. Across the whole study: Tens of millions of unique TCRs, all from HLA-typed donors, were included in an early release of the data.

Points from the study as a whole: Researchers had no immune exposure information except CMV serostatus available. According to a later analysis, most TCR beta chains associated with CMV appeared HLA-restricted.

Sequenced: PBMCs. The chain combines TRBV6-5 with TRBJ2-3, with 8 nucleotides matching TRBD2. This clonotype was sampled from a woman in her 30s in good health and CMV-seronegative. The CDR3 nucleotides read TGTGCCAGCAATCCCCCGGGACTAGGGACAGATACGCAGTATTTT. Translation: CASNPPGLGTDTQYF.